This T cell receptor beta chain was captured by sequencing in a study of preoperative IRX-2 immunotherapy in early breast cancer. CDR1 LNHDA and CDR2 SQIVND come from the germline V gene (reference sequence). With 4 bases clipped from V and 2 bases from J, the junction kept 2 bases outside the gene matches. The CDR3 runs 14 residues. Here immunoSEQ multiplex PCR was the method, and the copy in TCRdb shows in-frame clones only, minus some. The data show approximately 31,000 clones, with nearly 90% seen just once and less than 2% held by the top ten. Treatment defined: preoperative locoregional IRX-2 cytokine immunotherapy.

The chain carries TRBV19 and TRBJ1-1; TRBD1 matches at 9 bases. This TCR came from a human donor with breast cancer. The material sequenced was tumor tissue, taken after IRX-2 immunotherapy. Here the CDR3 reads CASSKTGGNTEAFF. CDR3 in DNA: TGTGCCAGTAGTAAGACAGGGGGTAACACTGAAGCTTTCTTT.